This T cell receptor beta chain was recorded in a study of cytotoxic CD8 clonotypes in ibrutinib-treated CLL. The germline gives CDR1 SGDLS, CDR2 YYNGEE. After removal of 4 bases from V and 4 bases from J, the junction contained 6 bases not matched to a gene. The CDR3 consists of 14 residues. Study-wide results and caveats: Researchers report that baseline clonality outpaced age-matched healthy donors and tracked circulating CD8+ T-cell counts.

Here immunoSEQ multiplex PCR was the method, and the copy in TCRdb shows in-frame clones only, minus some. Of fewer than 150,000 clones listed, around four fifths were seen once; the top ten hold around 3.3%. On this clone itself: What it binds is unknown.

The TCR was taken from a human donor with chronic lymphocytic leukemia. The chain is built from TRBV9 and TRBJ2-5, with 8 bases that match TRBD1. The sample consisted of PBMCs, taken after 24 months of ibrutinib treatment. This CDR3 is CASSPRTGRETQYF. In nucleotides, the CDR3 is TGTGCCAGCAGCCCGAGGACAGGGCGAGAGACCCAGTACTTC.